These 18 T cell receptor beta chains were sequenced from one sample in a study of CD8+CD57+ T cells in acquired aplastic anemia. Patients included in sequencing had previously demonstrated CD8+CD57+ cell expansion by flow cytometry. Using genomic DNA as the template, TCR beta VDJ and CDR3 profiling was carried out. TCRdb independently ran MiXCR on the reads; one entry per CDR3 protein. The table lists 120,000 or so distinct CDR3 sequences, 45% to 60% of them singletons. The sequenced sample consisted of sorted CD4+, CD8+, or CD8+CD57+ T cells (not recorded which) from PBMCs. The receptor source for this set is a human donor with aplastic anemia.

The V call is TRBV12-3 or TRBV12-4, the J call TRBJ2-1; D ambiguous. Deletions cut 6 bases from V and 10 bases from J, with 16 bases between. The CDR3 runs to 13 residues. This CDR3 is CASSPTPLMEQFF. DNA of the CDR3: TGTGCCAGCAGCCCGACACCATTAATGGAGCAGTTCTTC.

In its sample, this clonotype was seen a few times. The rearrangement links TRBV29-1 to TRBJ2-1, with D perhaps matching TRBD1 (6 bases). The CDR3 has 12 amino acids. The germline gives CDR1 SQVTM, CDR2 ANQGSEA. Trimming cost V 6 bases and J 5 bases, with 11 bases left between them. DNA for the CDR3: TGCAGCGTCCAAAGGGGGAACAATGAGCAGTTCTTC. Amino acid sequence: CSVQRGNNEQFF.

This clonotype was seen only once. The chain is built from TRBV7-8 and TRBJ1-6; no firm D call. The CDR3 sequence is 12 residues long. V lost 1 base, J lost 11 bases, and 6 bases lay in between. Germline V gene lookup returns CDR1 SGHVS and CDR2 FQNEAQ. CDR3 in amino acids: CASSLDRTPLHF. For the CDR3, the DNA is TGTGCCAGCAGCTTAGATCGGACACCCCTCCACTTT.

This clonotype was counted many times. A read error is likely, as this CDR3 ends without the conserved phenylalanine or tryptophan. CDR3 region: CASSLSMGVIQETQYL. The DNA for the CDR3 is TGTGCTAGCAGCTTGAGTATGGGGGTCATACAAGAGACCCAGTACCTC. The chain recombines TRBV7-7 with TRBJ2-5; the D call may be TRBD1 or TRBD2 (5 bases each). CDR3 length: 16 amino acids. Germline assignment: CDR1 SSHAT and CDR2 FNYEAQ (reference sequence).

The chain has TRBV2 and TRBJ1-1, with TRBD1 identical over 11 bases. Germline-derived CDR1 and CDR2 are SNHLY and FYNNEI. The CDR3 runs 13 residues. Trimming cost V 7 bases and J 4 bases; bases outside gene matches: 2. The CDR3 region is CASMGTGGTEAFF. The CDR3 region has the DNA TGTGCCAGCATGGGGACAGGGGGCACTGAAGCTTTCTTT.

The chain combines TRBV11-1 with TRBJ1-1; a possible D gene is TRBD1 (5 bases). Trimming removed 1 base from V and 1 base from J, with 7 bases in between. This CDR3 has 14 residues. Germline-derived CDR1 and CDR2 are SGHAT and FQDESV (reference sequence). The CDR3 DNA reads TGTGCCAGCAGCTTAGGGACACAGAACACTGAAGCTTTCTTT. This sequence encodes CASSLGTQNTEAFF.

This chain connects TRBV10-1 to TRBJ2-5; perhaps TRBD2 as D (5 bases). The CDR3 spans 14 residues. Germline lookup yields CDR1 WNHNN and CDR2 SYGVQD (reference sequence). Deletions cut 4 bases from V and 5 bases from J, with 14 bases between. The CDR3 region has the DNA TGCGCCAGCAGTGTATCGGGTTGGGAGGAGACCCAGTACTTC. Translation gives CASSVSGWEETQYF.

The sample holds a few counts of this clonotype. The V and J genes are TRBV15 and TRBJ2-7; D may match TRBD1 or TRBD2 (5 bases each). This CDR3 spans 15 amino acids. Germline assignment: CDR1 LNHNV and CDR2 YYDKDF (reference sequence). V lost 2 bases to trimming and J lost 5 bases, with 16 bases between them. CDR3 sequence reads: CATSRRRAMGDEQYF. In nucleotides, the CDR3 is TGTGCCACCAGCAGAAGAAGGGCCATGGGGGACGAGCAGTACTTC.

This chain connects TRBV19 to TRBJ2-1; TRBD2 matches at 9 bases. This CDR3 comprises 15 residues. The V gene's germline CDR1 is LNHDA and CDR2 SQIVND (reference sequence). V trimming: 7 bases; J trimming: 2 bases; junction bases outside the gene matches: 6. CDR3 in DNA: TGTGCCAGTATTATGACTAGCGGTGCCTACAATGAGCAGTTCTTC. It yields the protein CASIMTSGAYNEQFF. The whole variable domain, filled in from reference TRBV19 and TRBJ2-1, reads DGGITQSPKYLFRKEGQNVTLSCEQNLNHDAMYWYRQDPGQGLRLIYYSQIVNDFQKGDIAEGYSVSREKKESFPLTVTSAQKNPTAFYLCASIMTSGAYNEQFFGPGTRLTVL.

This clonotype occurred many times. The chain employs TRBV4-1 and TRBJ2-1; D possibly uses TRBD1 or TRBD2 (5 bases each). Germline V gene data show CDR1 as MGHRA and CDR2 as YSYEKL. The CDR3 has 12 amino acids. Trimming removed 2 bases from V and 9 bases from J, with 8 bases in between. CDR3: CASSQWDVEQFF. The CDR3 DNA reads TGCGCCAGCAGCCAATGGGACGTTGAGCAGTTCTTC.

In nucleotides, the CDR3 is TGCAGCGTTGAATCGGGGTACGGTCAGCCCCAGCATTTT. It yields the protein CSVESGYGQPQHF. The chain couples TRBV29-1 to TRBJ1-5; D gene ambiguous. There are 13 residues in the CDR3. Trimming took 2 bases from V and 6 from J, leaving 11 bases between them. The germline V gene encodes CDR1 SQVTM and CDR2 ANQGSEA.

J is TRBJ1-6 and V is TRBV10-3, with TRBD1 identical over 7 bases. The CDR3 covers 13 residues. Germline CDR1 ENHRY, CDR2 SYGVKD. Trimming at V came to 6 bases and at J to 9 bases, leaving 5 bases not matched to a gene. CDR3 protein: CAISQGVGSPLHF. DNA of the CDR3: TGTGCCATCAGCCAGGGGGTTGGTTCACCCCTCCACTTT.

This clonotype appeared many times. The rearrangement links TRBV19 to TRBJ2-1; 9 bases fit TRBD2. Per germline, CDR1 LNHDA and CDR2 SQIVND (reference sequence). J lost 6 bases, V lost 1 base, and 4 bases had no gene match. This CDR3 contains 15 residues. Here the CDR3 reads CASSIVAGELNEQFF. Written as DNA, the CDR3 is TGTGCCAGTAGTATAGTAGCGGGGGAGCTCAATGAGCAGTTCTTC.

The V and J genes are TRBV29-1 and TRBJ1-1; D may be TRBD1 (5 bases). The CDR3 is 13 amino acids. CDR1 and CDR2 (germline): SQVTM, ANQGSEA. V lost 6 bases to trimming and J lost 4 bases, with 15 bases between them. The CDR3 here is CSVRPDSTTEAFF. CDR3 in DNA: TGCAGCGTCAGGCCAGACAGCACCACTGAAGCTTTCTTT. Full variable domain (outside the CDR3, taken from reference TRBV29-1 and TRBJ1-1): SAVISQKPSRDICQRGTSLTIQCQVDSQVTMMFWYRQQPGQSLTLIATANQGSEATYESGFVIDKFPISRPNLTFSTLTVSNMSPEDSSIYLCSVRPDSTTEAFFGQGTRLTVV.

This sequence joins TRBV12-3 or TRBV12-4 and TRBJ2-7; D remains ambiguous. This CDR3 has 13 amino acids. The V gene lost 3 bases and the J gene lost 1 base, with 7 bases spanning the gap. The CDR3 protein is CASSFDNSYEQYF. The DNA of the CDR3 is TGTGCCAGCAGTTTTGACAATTCCTACGAGCAGTACTTC.

V and J are TRBV11-3 and TRBJ1-6, with D tentatively TRBD1 (6 bases). The CDR3 extends over 15 amino acids. CDR1 SGHNT and CDR2 YENEEA come from the germline V gene. Trimming removed 5 bases from V and 8 bases from J, with 16 bases in between. In nucleotides, the CDR3 is TGTGCCAGCAGCGGTGCACAGGGTGTAGATTCACCCCTCCACTTT. Protein sequence: CASSGAQGVDSPLHF.

On this clonotype itself: A read error is possible here, since a much larger clone lies one base away. The J gene is TRBJ1-1, the V gene TRBV19; D remains unclear. CDR3 length: 13 residues. The germline V gene encodes CDR1 LNHDA and CDR2 SQIVND (reference sequence). The CDR3 region is CASSYGGDTESFF. CDR3 DNA: TGTGCCAGCAGTTATGGAGGAGACACTGAATCTTTCTTT. Filled out from reference TRBV19 and TRBJ1-1, the complete variable domain reads DGGITQSPKYLFRKEGQNVTLSCEQNLNHDAMYWYRQDPGQGLRLIYYSQIVNDFQKGDIAEGYSVSREKKESFPLTVTSAQKNPTAFYLCASSYGGDTESFFGQGTRLTVV.

This clonotype has at least ten counts. This chain uses TRBV2 with TRBJ2-7; a possible D gene is TRBD2 (6 bases). This CDR3 is built from 13 residues. The germline V gene encodes CDR1 SNHLY and CDR2 FYNNEI. Trimming removed 8 bases from V and 4 bases from J, with 15 bases in between. The CDR3 DNA sequence: TGTGCCAGCGAAGGAGGGAATGATTACGAGCAGTACTTC. This translates into CASEGGNDYEQYF.